These 18 T cell receptor beta chains were sequenced from one sample in a study of T cell repertoires in aging, cancer and after chemotherapy. A mixed TRB-A/B primer pool amplified rearranged TRB by multiplex touch-down PCR. Using its own MiXCR run on the multiplex PCR reads, TCRdb lists one record per CDR3 protein. Here the sample spans over 8,500 distinct CDR3 sequences, 24% being singletons. Amplification of TCR beta used genomic DNA extracted from peripheral blood. The sample taken for sequencing was blood. All receptors come from a human donor in good health.

This clonotype was counted only a few times. The rearrangement uses TRBV6-4 and TRBJ2-3, with TRBD2 matching over 10 bases. Trimming took 5 bases from V and 4 from J; bases not matched to a gene: 3. The CDR3 spans 14 residues. CDR1 MRHNA and CDR2 SNTAGT come from the germline V gene. CDR3 sequence (DNA): TGTGCCAGCAGTTCAGCGGGAGGGTCAGATACGCAGTATTTT. Protein: CASSSAGGSDTQYF.

The chain carries TRBV4-3 and TRBJ2-3; no reliable D call. The CDR3 has 14 residues. Germline V gene lookup returns CDR1 LGHNA and CDR2 YSLEER. The V end lost 0 bases, the J end lost 3 bases, and 7 bases lay between the germline ends. CDR3 amino acids: CASSQEELTDTQYF. CDR3 sequence (DNA): TGCGCCAGCAGCCAAGAGGAACTAACAGATACGCAGTATTTT.

The rearrangement uses TRBV20-1 and TRBJ2-1, with D unresolved. V was clipped by 1 base and J by 4 bases, with 17 bases between them. The CDR3 totals 16 residues. The germline V gene has CDR1 DFQATT and CDR2 SNEGSKA (reference sequence). The CDR3 DNA sequence: TGCAGTGCTAGAGCCCCCGGACCTTATTATTACAATGAGCAGTTCTTC. It yields the protein CSARAPGPYYYNEQFF.

This sequence joins TRBV12-5 and TRBJ2-3; 9 positions agree with TRBD2. The CDR3 totals 14 residues. The junction had 3 bases not matched to a gene; V was cut back by 3 bases and J by 5 bases. Germline lookup yields CDR1 LGHNT and CDR2 FRNRAP. The CDR3 reads CASGFSGREDTQYF. CDR3 coding DNA: TGTGCTAGTGGTTTTAGCGGGAGAGAAGATACGCAGTATTTT.

The gene calls are TRBV5-5 and TRBJ1-1; 9 bases are a match to TRBD1. The junction had 12 bases not matched to a gene; V was cut back by 4 bases and J by 5 bases. The CDR3 is 16 residues long. The germline CDR1 and CDR2 sequences are SGHKS and YYEKEE (reference sequence). Written as DNA, the CDR3 is TGTGCCAGCAGCCCGGCCCGGACAGGGGTAGGGACTGAAGCTTTCTTT. It is translated as CASSPARTGVGTEAFF.

The J gene is TRBJ1-1, the V gene TRBV25-1; tentative D call: TRBD1 (5 bases). The CDR3 consists of 15 residues. Germline assignment: CDR1 MGHDK and CDR2 SYGVNS. V was cut by 4 bases and J by 3 bases, with 15 bases left in between. The CDR3 spells CASSAGKYGYTEAFF. The CDR3 DNA sequence: TGTGCCAGCAGTGCAGGGAAATATGGATACACTGAAGCTTTCTTT.

This clonotype occurred a few times. This chain joins TRBV18 and TRBJ1-1; 8 bases map to TRBD1. This CDR3 comprises 14 residues. Trimming cost V 2 bases and J 3 bases; bases outside gene matches: 2. CDR1 KGHSH and CDR2 LQKENI come from the germline V gene. CDR3 in amino acids: CASSPKQGDTEAFF. CDR3 nucleotides: TGTGCCAGCTCACCAAAACAGGGGGACACTGAAGCTTTCTTT.

CDR3 DNA: TGTGCCAGCAGTCCCCGACTACCCCCTTTCTACGAGCAGTACTTC. The encoded protein is CASSPRLPPFYEQYF. The chain combines TRBV27 with TRBJ2-7, with D possibly TRBD2 on 5 matching bases. Trimming left V 5 bases short and J 3 bases short, with 17 bases between. This CDR3 is 15 amino acids long. The V gene's germline CDR1 is MNHEY and CDR2 SMNVEV (reference sequence).

By its share, this clonotype is large. This rearrangement joins TRBV7-2 to TRBJ1-3; D is unclear. Trimming left V 1 base short and J 0 bases short, with 7 bases between. This CDR3 is 15 amino acids long. Germline V gives CDR1 SGHTA, CDR2 FQGNSA. The CDR3 sequence is CASSLGRYSGNTIYF. The CDR3, as DNA: TGTGCCAGCAGCTTAGGCCGCTACTCTGGAAACACCATATATTTT. The full variable domain, with the rest looked up from reference TRBV7-2 and TRBJ1-3, is GAGVSQSPSNKVTEKGKDVELRCDPISGHTALYWYRQSLGQGLEFLIYFQGNSAPDKSGLPSDRFSAERTGGSVSTLTIQRTQQEDSAVYLCASSLGRYSGNTIYFGEGSWLTVV.

The chain joins TRBV6-1 to TRBJ1-1, with TRBD1 identical over 10 bases. V trimming: 7 bases; J trimming: 4 bases; junction bases outside the gene matches: 15. The CDR3 has 17 residues. The germline V gene encodes CDR1 MNHNS and CDR2 SASEGT. Here the CDR3 reads CASTRGPGTGAGTEAFF. CDR3 in DNA: TGTGCCAGCACCCGAGGTCCCGGGACAGGGGCCGGCACTGAAGCTTTCTTT.

The genes are TRBV28 and TRBJ1-1, with D unclear. V dropped 6 bases and J dropped 1 base, with 15 bases sitting between them. The germline V gene has CDR1 MDHEN and CDR2 SYDVKM. The CDR3 runs to 15 residues. CDR3 nucleotides: TGTGCCAGCAGGGCACTTGAGTCTTGGAACACTGAAGCTTTCTTT. Residues: CASRALESWNTEAFF.

This clonotype was seen more than once but under ten times. The CDR3: CASSLAPGQGFSGANVLTF. CDR3 in DNA: TGTGCCAGCAGCTTAGCACCGGGACAGGGCTTCTCTGGGGCCAACGTCCTGACTTTC. V is TRBV7-2 and J is TRBJ2-6; 9 positions match TRBD1. V lost 0 bases to trimming and J lost 0 bases; unmatched junction nucleotides: 6. In germline, CDR1 is SGHTA, CDR2 FQGNSA. The CDR3 runs 19 residues.

This chain uses TRBV7-9 with TRBJ1-5; D is perhaps TRBD1 (5 bases). Trimming stripped 4 bases from V and 3 bases from J, with 16 bases between. The CDR3 has 16 amino acids. Per the germline V gene, CDR1 is SEHNR and CDR2 is FQNEAQ (reference sequence). CDR3 sequence (DNA): TGTGCCAGCAGCTCCTATCAAGAGACAGTCAATCAGCCCCAGCATTTT. It is translated as CASSSYQETVNQPQHF. Using reference TRBV7-9 and TRBJ1-5 for the parts outside the CDR3, the full variable domain is DTGVSQNPRHKITKRGQNVTFRCDPISEHNRLYWYRQTLGQGPEFLTYFQNEAQLEKSRLLSDRFSAERPKGSFSTLEIQRTEQGDSAMYLCASSSYQETVNQPQHFGDGTRLSIL.

DNA of the CDR3: TGCAGTGCCCTAGGAGGCACAACTAATGAAAAACTGTTTTTT. It is translated as CSALGGTTNEKLFF. This chain connects TRBV20-1 to TRBJ1-4; D is unresolved. Per the germline V gene, CDR1 is DFQATT and CDR2 is SNEGSKA (reference sequence). This CDR3 spans 14 amino acids. V was shortened by 6 bases and J by 0 bases, with 11 bases between the two germline ends.

V and J are TRBV20-1 and TRBJ2-1; 10 positions match TRBD2. The V segment lost 1 base and the J segment 9 bases; nucleotides outside the gene matches: 6. Per germline, CDR1 DFQATT and CDR2 SNEGSKA (reference sequence). There are 14 residues in the CDR3. The CDR3 nucleotides read TGCAGTGCTAGAGTGCTAGCGGGAGCCGTTGAGCAGTTCTTC. Its translation: CSARVLAGAVEQFF.

Sample share makes this clonotype medium-sized. The chain recombines TRBV29-1 with TRBJ2-4; 10 positions agree with TRBD1. Germline V gives CDR1 SQVTM, CDR2 ANQGSEA. With V trimmed by 7 bases and J by 8 bases, 11 bases remained unmatched. The CDR3 has 14 amino acids. CDR3 residues: CSAQTGTGAHIQYF. In DNA, the CDR3 is TGCAGCGCTCAAACCGGGACAGGGGCGCACATTCAGTACTTC.

With regard to this clonotype: A much larger clone lies a single base off, so this may be a read error. The V call is TRBV20-1, the J call TRBJ1-5; 7 bases match TRBD1. Germline V CDR1 and CDR2: DFQATT, SNEGSKA (reference sequence). V gave up 0 bases and J gave up 4 bases; unmatched junction bases: 9. The CDR3 is made up of 16 amino acids. The CDR3 DNA is TGCAGTGCTAGAGACCTTAAGGGGGCCTGGAATCAGCCCCAGCATTTT. It codes for CSARDLKGAWNQPQHF.

The count of this clonotype is one. The gene calls are TRBV6-6 and TRBJ1-5, with D possibly matching TRBD1 (5 bases). Trimming removed 8 bases at V and 6 bases at J, with 17 bases between. Germline CDR1 is MNHNY and CDR2 is SVGAGI (reference sequence). This CDR3 has 14 amino acids. The CDR3 loop reads CASGRHGAGQPQHF. CDR3 DNA: TGTGCCAGCGGGAGACATGGGGCTGGTCAGCCCCAGCATTTT.